Below, 3 T cell receptor beta chains from the same sample are listed, as sequenced in a study of memory B cells and T cells in multiple sclerosis. The protocol was immunoSEQ multiplex PCR, while the TCRdb copy is restricted to in-frame clones and leaves out a portion. The sample has about 8,000 clones; roughly 61% are singletons. The material sequenced was memory (CD45RO+) CD8+ T cells from blood. The origin of the receptors is a human donor with multiple sclerosis.

The chain recombines TRBV2 with TRBJ2-7, with D possibly being TRBD2 (5 bases). This CDR3 contains 14 residues. Trimming shortened V by 4 bases and J by 2 bases, and 12 bases separated the two germline ends. Per the germline V gene, CDR1 is SNHLY and CDR2 is FYNNEI. CDR3 nucleotide sequence: TGTGCCAGCAGTGTGTCGGGAACCGCCTACGAGCAGTACTTC. As protein: CASSVSGTAYEQYF.

The chain has TRBV5-6 and TRBJ2-7, with D perhaps matching TRBD1 (5 bases). This CDR3 region has 13 residues. Germline V gene sequence: CDR1 SGHDT, CDR2 YYEEEE. V shed 0 bases and J shed 5 bases, with 9 bases lying between them. DNA of the CDR3: TGTGCCAGCAGCTTGGCACAGGCCGACGAGCAGTACTTC. This encodes CASSLAQADEQYF.

The CDR3 sequence: CASKGSYNSPLHF. CDR3 coding DNA: TGTGCCAGCAAGGGGTCCTATAATTCACCCCTCCACTTT. J is TRBJ1-6 and V is TRBV2; D may be TRBD1 (5 bases). Trimming cost V 7 bases and J 1 base, with 5 bases left between them. The CDR3 length is 13 residues. CDR1 and CDR2 (germline): SNHLY, FYNNEI. The variable domain in full, completed from reference TRBV2 and TRBJ1-6, reads EPEVTQTPSHQVTQMGQEVILRCVPISNHLYFYWYRQILGQKVEFLVSFYNNEISEKSEIFDDQFSVERPDGSNFTLKIRSTKLEDSAMYFCASKGSYNSPLHFGNGTRLTVT.